One T cell receptor beta chain is described in this entry. Its antigen is not identified. This record comes from a study of cytomegalovirus exposure and HLA in healthy donors. There are 14 residues in the CDR3. Between the trimmed V and J ends, which lost 5 bases and 0 bases, there was a span of 5 bases. Germline V gene data show CDR1 as PRHDT and CDR2 as FYEKMQ (reference sequence). The study ran its PCR with 60 Vbeta and 13 Jbeta primers. Clones were sequenced by immunoSEQ multiplex PCR, and TCRdb holds only the in-frame ones, with some missing. This sample has about 98,000 clones, with 55% to 80% found just once. The study, taken as a whole, reports: Other equally common chains were less clonally expanded than HLA-associated TCR beta chains, a later analysis showed.

The TCR originated in a female donor in good health and CMV-seronegative. The rearrangement links TRBV13 to TRBJ2-6, with D hard to call. Sequences were obtained from PBMCs. The CDR3: CASSRVSGANVLTF. CDR3 DNA sequence: TGTGCCAGCAGCCGAGTCTCTGGGGCCAACGTCCTGACTTTC.